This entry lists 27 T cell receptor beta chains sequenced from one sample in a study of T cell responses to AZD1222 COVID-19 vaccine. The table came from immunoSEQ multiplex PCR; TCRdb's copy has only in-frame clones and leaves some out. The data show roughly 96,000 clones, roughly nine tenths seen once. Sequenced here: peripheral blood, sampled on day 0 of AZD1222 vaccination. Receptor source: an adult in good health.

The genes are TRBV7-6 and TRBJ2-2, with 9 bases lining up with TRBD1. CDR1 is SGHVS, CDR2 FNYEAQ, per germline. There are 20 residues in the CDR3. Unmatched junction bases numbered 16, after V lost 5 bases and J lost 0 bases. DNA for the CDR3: TGTGCCAGCAGCACCCGAATCACCTGGGGACAGGGTGCGAACACCGGGGAGCTGTTTTTT. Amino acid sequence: CASSTRITWGQGANTGELFF.

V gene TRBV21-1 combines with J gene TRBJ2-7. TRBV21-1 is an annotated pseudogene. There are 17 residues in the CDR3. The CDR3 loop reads CASSKDSDMGGSYEQYF. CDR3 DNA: TGTGCCAGCAGCAAAGACTCAGACATGGGCGGCTCCTACGAGCAGTACTTC.

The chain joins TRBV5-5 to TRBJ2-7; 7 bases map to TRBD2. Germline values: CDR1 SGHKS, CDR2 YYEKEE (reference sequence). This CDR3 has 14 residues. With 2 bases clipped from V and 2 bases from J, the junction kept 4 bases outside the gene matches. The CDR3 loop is CASSFGLGPYEQYF. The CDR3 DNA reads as TGTGCCAGCAGCTTCGGACTAGGCCCCTACGAGCAGTACTTC.

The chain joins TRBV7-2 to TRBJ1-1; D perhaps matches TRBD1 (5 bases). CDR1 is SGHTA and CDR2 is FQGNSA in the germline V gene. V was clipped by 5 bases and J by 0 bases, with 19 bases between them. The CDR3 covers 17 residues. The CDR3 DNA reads TGTGCCAGCAGCGGTGGGGCTCAGGATCACATGAACACTGAAGCTTTCTTT. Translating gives CASSGGAQDHMNTEAFF.

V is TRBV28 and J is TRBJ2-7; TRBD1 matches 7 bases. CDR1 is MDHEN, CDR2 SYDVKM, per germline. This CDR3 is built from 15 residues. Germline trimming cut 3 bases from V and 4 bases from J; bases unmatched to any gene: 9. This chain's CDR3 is CASSFLSAGGYEQYF. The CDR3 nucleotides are TGTGCCAGCAGTTTTCTCTCGGCAGGGGGATACGAGCAGTACTTC.

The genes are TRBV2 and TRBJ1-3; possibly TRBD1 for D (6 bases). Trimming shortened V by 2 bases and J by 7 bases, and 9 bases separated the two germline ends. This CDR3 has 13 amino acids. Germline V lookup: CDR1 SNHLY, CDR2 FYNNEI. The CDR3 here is CASSESQGNTIYF. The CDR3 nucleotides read TGTGCCAGCAGTGAATCCCAGGGGAACACCATATATTTT.

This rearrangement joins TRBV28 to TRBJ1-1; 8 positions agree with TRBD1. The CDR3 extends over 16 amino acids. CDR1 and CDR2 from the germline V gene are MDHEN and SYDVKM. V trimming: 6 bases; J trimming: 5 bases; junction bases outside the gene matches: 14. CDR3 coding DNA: TGTGCCAGCAGCCGCCTTCGACAGGGGCTAGAGACTGAAGCTTTCTTT. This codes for CASSRLRQGLETEAFF. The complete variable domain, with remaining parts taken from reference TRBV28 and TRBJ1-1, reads DVKVTQSSRYLVKRTGEKVFLECVQDMDHENMFWYRQDPGLGLRLIYFSYDVKMKEKGDIPEGYSVSREKKERFSLILESASTNQTSMYLCASSRLRQGLETEAFFGQGTRLTVV.

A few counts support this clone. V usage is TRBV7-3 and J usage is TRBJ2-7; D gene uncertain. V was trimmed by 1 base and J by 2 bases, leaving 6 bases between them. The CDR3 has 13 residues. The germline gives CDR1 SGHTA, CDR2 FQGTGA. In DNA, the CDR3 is TGTGCCAGCAGCTTAAGACCGGCCTACGAGCAGTACTTC. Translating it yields CASSLRPAYEQYF.

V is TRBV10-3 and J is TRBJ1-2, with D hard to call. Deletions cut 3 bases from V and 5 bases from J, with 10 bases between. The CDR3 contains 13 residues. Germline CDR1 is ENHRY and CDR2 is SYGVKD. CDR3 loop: CAISDSGEYGYTF. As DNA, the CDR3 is TGTGCCATCAGTGACTCCGGTGAATATGGCTACACCTTC.

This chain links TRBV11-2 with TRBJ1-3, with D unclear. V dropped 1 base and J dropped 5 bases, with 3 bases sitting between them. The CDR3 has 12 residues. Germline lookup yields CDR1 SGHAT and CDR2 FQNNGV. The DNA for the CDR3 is TGTGCCAGCAGCTTAGGCCGAAACACCATATATTTT. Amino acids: CASSLGRNTIYF.

This chain's CDR3 is CASSSQGAYEQYF. For the CDR3, the DNA is TGTGCCAGCAGCTCCCAGGGGGCCTACGAGCAGTACTTC. The chain combines TRBV2 with TRBJ2-7, with 7 bases matching TRBD1. The CDR3 spans 13 residues. V dropped 6 bases and J dropped 2; count of bases not matched to a gene: 4. Germline CDR1 and CDR2: SNHLY and FYNNEI.

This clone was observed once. CDR3 sequence reads: CASSEGAGVGYTF. CDR3 sequence (DNA): TGTGCCAGCAGTGAAGGGGCAGGGGTCGGCTACACCTTC. The chain couples TRBV6-1 to TRBJ1-2, with D perhaps matching TRBD1 (6 bases). CDR1 is MNHNS, CDR2 SASEGT, per germline. Trimming stripped 1 base from V and 8 bases from J, with 11 bases between. The CDR3 extends over 13 amino acids.

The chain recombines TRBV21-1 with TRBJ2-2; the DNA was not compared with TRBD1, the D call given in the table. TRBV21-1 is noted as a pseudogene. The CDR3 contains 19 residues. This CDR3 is CASSKPGTGATTNTGELFF. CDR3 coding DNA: TGTGCCAGCAGCAAACCTGGGACAGGGGCGACGACCAACACCGGGGAGCTGTTTTTT.

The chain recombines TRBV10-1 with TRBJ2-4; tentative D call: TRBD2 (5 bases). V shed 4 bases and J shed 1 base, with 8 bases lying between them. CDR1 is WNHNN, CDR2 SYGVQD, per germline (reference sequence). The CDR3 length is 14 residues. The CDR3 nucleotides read TGCGCCAGCAGTGCGGGGTCGGCCAAAAACATTCAGTACTTC. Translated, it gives CASSAGSAKNIQYF.

The CDR3 sequence is CASSLYGGGWNEQFF. In nucleotides, the CDR3 is TGTGCCAGCAGCTTGTATGGGGGCGGTTGGAATGAGCAGTTCTTC. The rearrangement links TRBV5-6 to TRBJ2-1, with D possibly being TRBD1 (6 bases). In germline, CDR1 is SGHDT, CDR2 YYEEEE. Trimming took off 1 base at V and 7 bases at J, with 15 bases between the two ends. The CDR3 runs 15 residues. Looking up the rest from reference TRBV5-6 and TRBJ2-1 gives the full variable domain: DAGVTQSPTHLIKTRGQQVTLRCSPKSGHDTVSWYQQALGQGPQFIFQYYEEEERQRGNFPDRFSGHQFPNYSSELNVNALLLGDSALYLCASSLYGGGWNEQFFGPGTRLTVL.

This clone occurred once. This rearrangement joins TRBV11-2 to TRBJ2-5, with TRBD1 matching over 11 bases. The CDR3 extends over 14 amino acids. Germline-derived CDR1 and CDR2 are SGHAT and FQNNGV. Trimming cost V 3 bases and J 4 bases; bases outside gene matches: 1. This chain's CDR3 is CASSFGQGAETQYF. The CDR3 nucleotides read TGTGCCAGCAGCTTTGGACAGGGGGCAGAGACCCAGTACTTC.

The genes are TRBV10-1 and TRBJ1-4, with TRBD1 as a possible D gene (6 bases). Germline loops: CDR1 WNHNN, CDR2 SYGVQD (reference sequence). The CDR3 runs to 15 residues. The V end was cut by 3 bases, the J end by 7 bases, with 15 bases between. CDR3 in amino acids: CASSEPTGWGEKLFF. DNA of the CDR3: TGCGCCAGCAGTGAACCAACAGGGTGGGGTGAAAAACTGTTTTTT.

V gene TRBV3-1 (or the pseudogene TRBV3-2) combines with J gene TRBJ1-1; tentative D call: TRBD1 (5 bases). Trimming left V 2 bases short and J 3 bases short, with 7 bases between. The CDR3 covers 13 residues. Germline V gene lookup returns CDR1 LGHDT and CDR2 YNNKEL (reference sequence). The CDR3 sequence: CASSQWGYTEAFF. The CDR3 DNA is TGTGCCAGCAGCCAATGGGGGTACACTGAAGCTTTCTTT.

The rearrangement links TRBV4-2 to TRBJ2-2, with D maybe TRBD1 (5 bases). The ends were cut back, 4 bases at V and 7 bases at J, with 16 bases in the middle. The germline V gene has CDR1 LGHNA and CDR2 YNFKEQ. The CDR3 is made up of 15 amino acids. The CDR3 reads CASSLPGSVGGELFF. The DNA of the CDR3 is TGTGCCAGCAGCCTTCCAGGGTCCGTAGGCGGGGAGCTGTTTTTT.

Here the CDR3 DNA reads TGTGCCAGCAGCTTAGGGAAGGGACAGGGGATCTACGAGCAGTACTTC. Its protein product is CASSLGKGQGIYEQYF. The chain employs TRBV13 and TRBJ2-7; the match to TRBD1 covers 10 bases. CDR3 length: 16 amino acids. V shed 0 bases and J 3 bases; nucleotides not matched to a gene: 5. Germline CDR1 reads PRHDT; CDR2 reads FYEKMQ (reference sequence). Using reference TRBV13 and TRBJ2-7 for the parts outside the CDR3, the full variable domain is AAGVIQSPRHLIKEKRETATLKCYPIPRHDTVYWYQQGPGQDPQFLISFYEKMQSDKGSIPDRFSAQQFSDYHSELNMSSLELGDSALYFCASSLGKGQGIYEQYFGPGTRLTVT.

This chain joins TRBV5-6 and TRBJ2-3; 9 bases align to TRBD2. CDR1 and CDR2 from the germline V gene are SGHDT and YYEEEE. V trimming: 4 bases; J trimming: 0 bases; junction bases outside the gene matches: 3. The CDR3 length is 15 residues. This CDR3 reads CASSLRGGSTDTQYF. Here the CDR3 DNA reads TGTGCCAGCAGCCTGCGGGGGGGCAGCACAGATACGCAGTATTTT.

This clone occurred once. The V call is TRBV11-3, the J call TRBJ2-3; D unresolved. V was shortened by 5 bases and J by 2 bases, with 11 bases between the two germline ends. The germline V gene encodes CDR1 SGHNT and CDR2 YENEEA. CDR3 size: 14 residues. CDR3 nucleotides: TGTGCCAGCAGCGAACCTACACTCACAGATACGCAGTATTTT. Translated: CASSEPTLTDTQYF.

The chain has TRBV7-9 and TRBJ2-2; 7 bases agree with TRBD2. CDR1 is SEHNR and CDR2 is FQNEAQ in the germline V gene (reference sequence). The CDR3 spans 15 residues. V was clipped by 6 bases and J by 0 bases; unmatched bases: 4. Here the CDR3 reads CASSLGGTNTGELFF. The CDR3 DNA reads TGTGCCAGCAGTTTGGGGGGGACGAACACCGGGGAGCTGTTTTTT.

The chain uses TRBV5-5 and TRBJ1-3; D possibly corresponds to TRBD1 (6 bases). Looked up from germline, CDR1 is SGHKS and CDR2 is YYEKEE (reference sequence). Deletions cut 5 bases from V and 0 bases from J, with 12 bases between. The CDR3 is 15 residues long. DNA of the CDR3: TGTGCCAGCAGTCAGTTGACAGGCTCTGGAAACACCATATATTTT. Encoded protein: CASSQLTGSGNTIYF.

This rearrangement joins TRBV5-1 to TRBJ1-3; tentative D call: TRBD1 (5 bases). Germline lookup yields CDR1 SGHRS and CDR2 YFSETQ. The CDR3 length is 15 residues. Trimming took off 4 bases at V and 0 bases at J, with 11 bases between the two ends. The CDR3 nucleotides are TGCGCCAGCAGCACGAGGGGAGGCTCTGGAAACACCATATATTTT. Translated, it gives CASSTRGGSGNTIYF.

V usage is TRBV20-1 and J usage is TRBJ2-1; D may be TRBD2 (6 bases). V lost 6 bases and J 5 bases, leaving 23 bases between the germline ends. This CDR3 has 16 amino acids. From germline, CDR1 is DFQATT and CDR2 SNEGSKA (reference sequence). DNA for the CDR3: TGCAGTGCCAGTCCCCTTCGGGGACTCGATAACAATGAGCAGTTCTTC. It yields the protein CSASPLRGLDNNEQFF.

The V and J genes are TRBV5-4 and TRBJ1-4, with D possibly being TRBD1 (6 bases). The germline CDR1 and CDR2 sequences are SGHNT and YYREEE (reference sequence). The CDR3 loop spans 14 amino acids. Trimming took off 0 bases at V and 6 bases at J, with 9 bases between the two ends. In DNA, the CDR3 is TGTGCCAGCAGCTTGGGAGGGGGTGATGAAAAACTGTTTTTT. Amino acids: CASSLGGGDEKLFF.